This is a list of T cell receptor beta chains from one sample in a study of T cells in Graves' hyperthyroidism and ophthalmopathy. From the multiplex PCR reads, TCRdb called clonotypes with MiXCR, one entry per CDR3 protein. The sample yields hundreds of thousands of distinct CDR3 sequences, roughly a sixth seen once. The source material was blood. The receptors shown here come from a woman aged 45-59 years with Graves' hyperthyroidism that later progressed to Graves' ophthalmopathy. CDR3s include the opening cysteine and the closing phenylalanine or tryptophan. A D gene is named only where the DNA matches it firmly. Clone size, where shown, is once, few, many, or a class for clones that have expanded.

CDR3nt	CDR3aa	v_gene	j_gene	abundance	len	d_gene
TGTGCCAGCAGCTTAACGGCAGGGGGGGGGGTAAATGAGCAGTTCTTC	CASSLTAGGGVNEQFF	TRBV7-6	TRBJ2-1	few	16	NA
TGTGCCAGCTCACGAGGGACTAGCGGGGAGGTCGACGAGCAGTACTTC	CASSRGTSGEVDEQYF	TRBV18	TRBJ2-7	NA	16	TRBD2
TGCAGTGCTAGAGATCCCTCATCGACAGGGCAGAATTGCTTC	CSARDPSSTGQNCF	TRBV20-1	TRBJ2-7	NA	14	TRBD1
TGTGCCAGCAGCTTGCGGGGGCAGGCAGCTTCACCCCTCCACTTT	CASSLRGQAASPLHF	TRBV11-1	TRBJ1-6	many	15	NA
TGTGCCAGCAGCGTACGAGGAGGGGAAGGCGAGCAGTTCTTC	CASSVRGGEGEQFF	TRBV9	TRBJ2-1	NA	14	NA
TGTGCCAGCAGCTTAGCTGGGTCGGGGACTAATGAAAAACTGTTTTTT	CASSLAGSGTNEKLFF	TRBV7-2	TRBJ1-4	few	16	NA
TGTGCCAGCAGCTCGACAGGGGGCGCGGGTCAGCCCCAGCATTTT	CASSSTGGAGQPQHF	TRBV13	TRBJ1-5	many	15	TRBD1
TGTGCCAGCAGTTCGCCGGAAGGGGTTTCGGCAGAGACCCAGTACTTC	CASSSPEGVSAETQYF	TRBV6-2/TRBV6-3	TRBJ2-5	many	16	NA
TGTGCCAGCAGTCCGGGACAGGGGGCCGATTACTATGGCTACACCTTC	CASSPGQGADYYGYTF	TRBV7-9	TRBJ1-2	few	16	TRBD1
TGTGCCAGTAGTCCTAGTGGTTCCGCTACAGATACGCAGTATTTT	CASSPSGSATDTQYF	TRBV19	TRBJ2-3	NA	15	NA
TGTGCCAGCAGTTACTCGACCGGGACAGGGGGCGATGAGCAGTTCTTC	CASSYSTGTGGDEQFF	TRBV6-5	TRBJ2-1	NA	16	TRBD1
TGTGCCAGCAGCCAAGAAAGATTTGCGGGGGGCGGAGAGACCCAGTACTTC	CASSQERFAGGGETQYF	TRBV4-2	TRBJ2-5	NA	17	TRBD2
TGCGCCAGCAGCCAAGAAAGTTGGAAGGGGATGAACACTGAAGCTTTCTTT	CASSQESWKGMNTEAFF	TRBV4-3	TRBJ1-1	few	17	NA
TGTGCCAGCGCAGCCGGGACAGGGACGCCGTGGAGCAATCAGCCCCAGCATTTT	CASAAGTGTPWSNQPQHF	TRBV6-1	TRBJ1-5	NA	18	TRBD1
TGCAGTGCTAGCAGGGACAGGGTCTACGAGCAGTACTTC	CSASRDRVYEQYF	TRBV20-1	TRBJ2-7	many	13	TRBD1
TGTGCCAGCAGCGCCCGACAGGGCCCCACAGATACGCAGTATTTT	CASSARQGPTDTQYF	TRBV11-3	TRBJ2-3	many	15	TRBD1
TGTGCCAGCAGCGGCGAGGGGTGGGAGACCCAGTACTTC	CASSGEGWETQYF	TRBV5-4	TRBJ2-5	NA	13	NA
TGTGCCAGCAGCCAAGCAGGGGCTGAGTATAATTCACCCCTCCACTTT	CASSQAGAEYNSPLHF	TRBV4-1	TRBJ1-6	NA	16	NA
TGTGCCTGGAGTGTTACACAGGCGAACACTGAAGCTTTCTTT	CAWSVTQANTEAFF	TRBV30	TRBJ1-1	many	14	NA
TGTGCCAGCAGCCATCCAGGGGCCGGGGGCACTGAAGCTTTCTTT	CASSHPGAGGTEAFF	TRBV3-1	TRBJ1-1	NA	15	NA
TGTGCCAGCAGCCCCTCGGGCGGACATTACAATGAGCAGTTCTTC	CASSPSGGHYNEQFF	TRBV11-3	TRBJ2-1	many	15	NA
TGTGCCAGCAGCCAAGGAGCAGGGGGCGGCGGCTACACCTTC	CASSQGAGGGGYTF	TRBV3-1	TRBJ1-2	many	14	TRBD1
TGTGCCAGCTCACCATTTCCCGACAATGAGCAGTTCTTC	CASSPFPDNEQFF	TRBV18	TRBJ2-1	few	13	NA
TGCGCCAGCAGCATCGGGACTAGCTCCGGCTATGAGCAGTTCTTC	CASSIGTSSGYEQFF	TRBV5-1	TRBJ2-1	few	15	TRBD2
TGTGCCAGCAGCTTAGCGGTTGGAGACTATGGCTACACCTTC	CASSLAVGDYGYTF	TRBV7-9	TRBJ1-2	many	14	NA
TGTGCCAGCAGTTACTCGGACGGCGGGAACTCCTATAATTCACCCCTCCACTTT	CASSYSDGGNSYNSPLHF	TRBV6-6	TRBJ1-6	NA	18	NA
TGTGCCAGCTCACGAGACGGGACAGGGTACCAAGAGACCCAGTACTTC	CASSRDGTGYQETQYF	TRBV18	TRBJ2-5	few	16	TRBD1
TGTGCCAGCAGCCCTACAGGGGGTCATTCACCCCTCCACTTT	CASSPTGGHSPLHF	TRBV6-1	TRBJ1-6	few	14	TRBD1
TGTGCCAGCTCACCTCAGCAGGGGGGATATCAGCCCCAGCATTTT	CASSPQQGGYQPQHF	TRBV18	TRBJ1-5	many	15	TRBD1
TGCGCCAGCAGCTTGGGTTCGGGAGGGAACACTGAAGCTTTCTTT	CASSLGSGGNTEAFF	TRBV5-1	TRBJ1-1	many	15	NA
TGTGCCAGCAGCCCGAGTGGCGGAGCTCATAACTATGGCTACACCTTC	CASSPSGGAHNYGYTF	TRBV27	TRBJ1-2	few	16	NA
TGTGCCAGCAGCCAAGTCGGTGGTTTCTCTGGAAACACCATATATTTT	CASSQVGGFSGNTIYF	TRBV3-1	TRBJ1-3	NA	16	NA
TGTGCCAGCAGCCCCGGTGTGGGGAGGGGGCGAACCGGGGAGCTGTTTTTT	CASSPGVGRGRTGELFF	TRBV7-6	TRBJ2-2	NA	17	NA
TGTGCCAGCAGCCCCCCCTGGGACGATGAGCAGTTCTTC	CASSPPWDDEQFF	TRBV7-2	TRBJ2-1	few	13	NA
TGCGCCAGCCGGTGGCTGTGGACTAGCGGGAGGACGAACACCGGGGAGCTGTTTTTT	CASRWLWTSGRTNTGELFF	TRBV5-1	TRBJ2-2	once	19	TRBD2
TGTGCCAGCAGTTTTGCAAGGGGCGAGCAGTACTTC	CASSFARGEQYF	TRBV27	TRBJ2-7	many	12	NA
TGTGCCAGCAGCCAAGGAGGGGGAGCCTACGAGCAGTACTTC	CASSQGGGAYEQYF	TRBV3-1	TRBJ2-7	NA	14	NA
TGTGCCAGCAGTTTAAGGGCCCCCGCCACTCAGCCCCAGCATTTT	CASSLRAPATQPQHF	TRBV27	TRBJ1-5	many	15	NA
TGCAGCGTTGTCCCCCAAGAGACCCAGTACTTC	CSVVPQETQYF	TRBV29-1	TRBJ2-5	few	11	NA
TGTGCCAGCAGTGATATCACAGGGGGCTACGAGCAGTACTTC	CASSDITGGYEQYF	TRBV6-1	TRBJ2-7	NA	14	TRBD1
TGTGCCAGCAGTTATGGGACAGGCAGGACCTACGAGCAGTACTTC	CASSYGTGRTYEQYF	TRBV2	TRBJ2-7	many	15	TRBD1
TGTGCCAGCAGCGAGCTAGCGGGGGCCCCCCTTCGTGGGACCCAGTACTTC	CASSELAGAPLRGTQYF	TRBV7-9	TRBJ2-5	many	17	TRBD2
TGTGCCAGCAGTTTAGCGAGGAGGACAGATACGCAGTATTTT	CASSLARRTDTQYF	TRBV6-2/TRBV6-3	TRBJ2-3	NA	14	NA
TGTGCCAGCAGCTTAGGAGGTGAAGCTTTCTTT	CASSLGGEAFF	TRBV7-9	TRBJ1-1	many	11	NA
TGTGCCAGCAGTTACCCCAGGGGCGAGGGAGGCACTGAAGCTTTCTTT	CASSYPRGEGGTEAFF	TRBV6-5	TRBJ1-1	many	16	NA
TGTGCCAGCAGCCAGTGGACTTCCTCCTACAATGAGCAGTTCTTC	CASSQWTSSYNEQFF	TRBV7-8	TRBJ2-1	many	15	NA
TGCAGTGCTAGAGAACCAGGGGGCGAGGCTCAGCCCCAGCATTTT	CSAREPGGEAQPQHF	TRBV20-1	TRBJ1-5	many	15	TRBD1